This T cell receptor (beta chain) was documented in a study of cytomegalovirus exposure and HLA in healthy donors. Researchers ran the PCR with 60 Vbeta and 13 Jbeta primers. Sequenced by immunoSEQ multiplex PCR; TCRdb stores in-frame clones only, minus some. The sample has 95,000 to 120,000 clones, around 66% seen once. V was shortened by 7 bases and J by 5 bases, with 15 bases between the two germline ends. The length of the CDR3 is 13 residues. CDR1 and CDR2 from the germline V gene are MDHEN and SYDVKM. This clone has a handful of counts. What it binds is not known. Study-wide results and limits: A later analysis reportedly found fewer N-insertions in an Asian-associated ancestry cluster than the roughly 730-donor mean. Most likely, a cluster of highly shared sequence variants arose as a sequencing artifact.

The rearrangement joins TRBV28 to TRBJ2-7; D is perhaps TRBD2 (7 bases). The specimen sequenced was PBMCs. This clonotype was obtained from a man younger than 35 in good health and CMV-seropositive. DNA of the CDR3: TGTGCCAGCACCGGCGGGGGCCGGCACGAGCAGTACTTC. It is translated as CASTGGGRHEQYF.